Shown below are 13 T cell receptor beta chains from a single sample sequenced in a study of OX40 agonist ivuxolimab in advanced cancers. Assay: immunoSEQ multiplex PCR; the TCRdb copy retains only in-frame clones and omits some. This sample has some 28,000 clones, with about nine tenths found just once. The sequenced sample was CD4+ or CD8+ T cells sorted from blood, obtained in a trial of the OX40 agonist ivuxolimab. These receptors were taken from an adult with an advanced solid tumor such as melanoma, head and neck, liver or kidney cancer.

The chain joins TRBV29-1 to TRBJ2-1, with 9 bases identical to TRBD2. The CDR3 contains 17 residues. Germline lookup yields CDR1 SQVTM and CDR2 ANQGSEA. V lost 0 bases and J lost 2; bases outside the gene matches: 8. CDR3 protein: CSVEERFGGRAYNEQFF. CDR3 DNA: TGCAGCGTTGAAGAGCGGTTCGGCGGGAGGGCCTACAATGAGCAGTTCTTC.

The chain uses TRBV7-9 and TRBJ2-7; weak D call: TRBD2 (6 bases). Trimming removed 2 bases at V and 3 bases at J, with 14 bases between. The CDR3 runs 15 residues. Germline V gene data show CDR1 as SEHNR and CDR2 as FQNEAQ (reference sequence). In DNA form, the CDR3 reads TGTGCCAGCAGCTTATTAGCGGAGAAAAACTACGAGCAGTACTTC. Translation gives CASSLLAEKNYEQYF.

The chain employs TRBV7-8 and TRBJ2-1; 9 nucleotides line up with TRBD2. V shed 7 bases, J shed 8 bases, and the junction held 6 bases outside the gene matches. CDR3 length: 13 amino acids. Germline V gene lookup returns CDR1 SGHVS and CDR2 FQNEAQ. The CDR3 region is CASTSSGSYEQFF. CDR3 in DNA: TGTGCCAGCACCAGTAGCGGGAGCTATGAGCAGTTCTTC. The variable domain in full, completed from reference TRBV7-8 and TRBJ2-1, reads GAGVSQSPRYKVAKRGQDVALRCDPISGHVSLFWYQQALGQGPEFLTYFQNEAQLDKSGLPSDRFFAERPEGSVSTLKIQRTQQEDSAVYLCASTSSGSYEQFFGPGTRLTVL.

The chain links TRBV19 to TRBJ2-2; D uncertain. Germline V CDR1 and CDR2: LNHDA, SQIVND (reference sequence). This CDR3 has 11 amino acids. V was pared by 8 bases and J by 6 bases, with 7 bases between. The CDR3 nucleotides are TGTGCCAGTTATATTTCCGGGGAGCTGTTTTTT. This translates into CASYISGELFF.

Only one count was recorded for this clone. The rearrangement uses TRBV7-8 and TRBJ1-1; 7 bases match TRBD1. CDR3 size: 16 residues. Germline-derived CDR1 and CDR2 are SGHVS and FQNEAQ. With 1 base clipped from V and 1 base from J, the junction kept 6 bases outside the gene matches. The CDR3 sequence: CASSLDKTGSNTEAFF. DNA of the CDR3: TGTGCCAGCAGCTTAGATAAGACAGGGTCGAACACTGAAGCTTTCTTT.

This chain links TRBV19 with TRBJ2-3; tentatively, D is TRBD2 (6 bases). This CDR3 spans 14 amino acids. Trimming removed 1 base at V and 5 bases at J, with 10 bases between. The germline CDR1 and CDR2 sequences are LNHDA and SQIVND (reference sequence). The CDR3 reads CASSIAGEEDTQYF. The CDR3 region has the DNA TGTGCCAGTAGTATAGCGGGAGAAGAAGATACGCAGTATTTT.

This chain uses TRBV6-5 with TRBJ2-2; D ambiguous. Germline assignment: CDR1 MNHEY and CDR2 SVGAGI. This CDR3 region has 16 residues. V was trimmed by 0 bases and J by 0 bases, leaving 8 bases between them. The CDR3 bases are TGTGCCAGCAGTTACTCGGGCGGCCCGAACACCGGGGAGCTGTTTTTT. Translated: CASSYSGGPNTGELFF.

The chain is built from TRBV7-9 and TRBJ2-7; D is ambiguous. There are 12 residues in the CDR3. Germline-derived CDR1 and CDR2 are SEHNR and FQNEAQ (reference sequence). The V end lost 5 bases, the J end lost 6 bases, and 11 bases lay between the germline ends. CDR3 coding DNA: TGTGCCAGCAGCCCCCCGCGTCCCGAGCAGTACTTC. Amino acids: CASSPPRPEQYF. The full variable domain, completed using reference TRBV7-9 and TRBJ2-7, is DTGVSQNPRHKITKRGQNVTFRCDPISEHNRLYWYRQTLGQGPEFLTYFQNEAQLEKSRLLSDRFSAERPKGSFSTLEIQRTEQGDSAMYLCASSPPRPEQYFGPGTRLTVT.

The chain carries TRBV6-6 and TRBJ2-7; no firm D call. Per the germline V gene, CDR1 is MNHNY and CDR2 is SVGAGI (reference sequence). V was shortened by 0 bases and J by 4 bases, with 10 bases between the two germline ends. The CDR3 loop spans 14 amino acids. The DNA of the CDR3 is TGTGCCAGCAGTTACTCGGTTAGAGAGTACGAGCAGTACTTC. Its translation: CASSYSVREYEQYF.

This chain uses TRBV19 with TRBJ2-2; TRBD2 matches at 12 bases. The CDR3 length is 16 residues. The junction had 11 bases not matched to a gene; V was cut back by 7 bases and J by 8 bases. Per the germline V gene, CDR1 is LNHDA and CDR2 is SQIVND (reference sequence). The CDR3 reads CASTLAGLAGWGELFF. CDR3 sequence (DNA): TGTGCCAGTACCCTTGCAGGACTAGCGGGATGGGGGGAGCTGTTTTTT.

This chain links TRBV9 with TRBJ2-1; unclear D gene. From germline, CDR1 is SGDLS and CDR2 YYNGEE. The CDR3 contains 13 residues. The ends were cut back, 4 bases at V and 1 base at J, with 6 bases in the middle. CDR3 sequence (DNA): TGTGCCAGCAGCCGGGCTTCCTACAATGAGCAGTTCTTC. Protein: CASSRASYNEQFF.

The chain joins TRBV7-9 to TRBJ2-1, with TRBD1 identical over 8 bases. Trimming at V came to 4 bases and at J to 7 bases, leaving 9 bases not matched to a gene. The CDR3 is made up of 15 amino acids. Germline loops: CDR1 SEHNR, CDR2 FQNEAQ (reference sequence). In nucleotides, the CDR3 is TGTGCCAGCAGCTCCTTAAGGACAGGGATGAATGAGCAGTTCTTC. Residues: CASSSLRTGMNEQFF.

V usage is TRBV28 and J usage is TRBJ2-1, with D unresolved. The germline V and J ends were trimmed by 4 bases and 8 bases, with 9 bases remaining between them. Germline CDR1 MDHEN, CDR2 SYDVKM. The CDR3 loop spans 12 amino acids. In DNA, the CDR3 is TGTGCCAGCAGTTACCTCCTCTATGAGCAGTTCTTC. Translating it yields CASSYLLYEQFF.